The T cell receptor (beta chain) under discussion was sequenced for a study of read filtering for tumor transcriptome and immune sequencing. On the study more broadly: Patients were some 16 male and about 15 female, mean age around 67 years, range 47 to 80. Transcriptome libraries were built from DNase-treated RNA. Findings and caveats of the study: Approximately 80% of IR-seq clonotypes had one read, totaling roughly 3.5% of reads; RNA-seq: approximately 75% and 45%. This fraction held mixed bone marrow immune cells after CD138-negative sorting.

This CDR3 spans 12 amino acids. Germline V gives CDR1 SQVTM, CDR2 ANQGSEA. V shed 1 base and J shed 6 bases, with 8 bases lying between them. This library used around 0.4 ug RNA and molecular barcoded adaptors spanning alpha/delta and beta/gamma chains. TCRdb itself ran the reads through MiXCR, one entry per CDR3 protein. Among roughly 82,000 distinct CDR3 sequences listed, over 9% were seen once. This clonotype has a count of ten or more. The antigen is not known. This sequence joins TRBV29-1 and TRBJ2-3; weak D call: TRBD2 (5 bases). Sequencing was carried out using a population of CD138-negative cells sorted from bone marrow. The clonotype was recovered from a donor at least 40 years old with multiple myeloma. Here the CDR3 DNA reads TGCAGCGTTGAAGGTACGGGGGATACGCAGTATTTT. Its translation is CSVEGTGDTQYF.